These 6 T cell receptor beta chains originate from one sample sequenced in a study of blood T cell repertoires in COVID-19. Sequencing was performed with immunoSEQ multiplex PCR; in TCRdb, only in-frame clones are kept and a portion is missing. The sample shows 200,000 to 300,000 clones, 70% to 90% of them seen only once. Sequencing used PBMCs or T cells enriched from blood (not recorded which). All receptors come from a woman in her thirties or forties with acute COVID-19.

This chain links TRBV28 with TRBJ1-4; 8 bases are a match to TRBD1. Germline values: CDR1 MDHEN, CDR2 SYDVKM. The CDR3 has 16 amino acids. The ends lost 8 bases at V and 0 bases at J; junction bases unmatched: 8. CDR3 protein: CASPPTQGATNEKLFF. CDR3 bases: TGTGCCAGCCCGCCCACACAGGGGGCAACTAATGAAAAACTGTTTTTT.

V is TRBV7-9 and J is TRBJ1-4, with D possibly being TRBD1 (6 bases). Germline V CDR1 and CDR2: SEHNR, FQNEAQ (reference sequence). V was pared by 5 bases and J by 5 bases, with 21 bases between. The CDR3 loop spans 17 amino acids. The CDR3 is CASSPIPGRTENEKLFF. The CDR3 region has the DNA TGTGCCAGCAGCCCAATCCCCGGCCGGACAGAAAATGAAAAACTGTTTTTT.

The rearrangement uses TRBV28 and TRBJ2-1; D might be TRBD1 (6 bases). This CDR3 is built from 13 residues. Trimming took 3 bases from V and 10 from J, leaving 13 bases between them. Per the germline V gene, CDR1 is MDHEN and CDR2 is SYDVKM. CDR3 loop: CASSFLGAGEQFF. The CDR3 nucleotides read TGTGCCAGCAGTTTTCTGGGGGCTGGCGAGCAGTTCTTC.

This rearrangement joins TRBV5-6 to TRBJ2-1; 8 bases match TRBD1. V shed 3 bases and J 6 bases; nucleotides not matched to a gene: 11. The germline CDR1 and CDR2 sequences are SGHDT and YYEEEE. The CDR3 totals 16 residues. The chain's CDR3 is CASSYVLQGAFNEQFF. The CDR3 coding sequence is TGTGCCAGCAGCTATGTCCTGCAGGGGGCTTTCAATGAGCAGTTCTTC.

The chain is built from TRBV7-2 and TRBJ2-5; TRBD2 matches 13 bases. Looked up from germline, CDR1 is SGHTA and CDR2 is FQGNSA. V dropped 5 bases and J dropped 5; count of bases not matched to a gene: 8. The CDR3 covers 16 residues. This CDR3 is CASSPTGLAGWETQYF. As DNA, the CDR3 is TGTGCCAGCAGCCCAACGGGACTAGCGGGGTGGGAGACCCAGTACTTC.

The chain has TRBV6-5 and TRBJ1-2; D might be TRBD1 (5 bases). Germline-derived CDR1 and CDR2 are MNHEY and SVGAGI. V was shortened by 6 bases and J by 6 bases, with 20 bases between the two germline ends. This CDR3 comprises 15 residues. The CDR3 reads CASSRLLRDGHGYTF. CDR3 DNA sequence: TGTGCCAGCAGCCGACTTCTCAGGGATGGCCATGGCTACACCTTC.